This T cell receptor beta chain was observed in a study of blood T cell repertoires in COVID-19. Background on the study: Researchers got acute and convalescent COVID-19 samples from the United States, Italy and Spain. In each case, the material was cDNA or gDNA derived from T cells, B-cell-depleted T cells, or PBMCs.

Measured with immunoSEQ multiplex PCR; TCRdb has only the in-frame clones, and not every one. This sample has about 99,000 clones, with more than 85% found just once. Sequenced input: peripheral blood. This TCR was recovered from a human donor in a cohort sampled during active COVID-19.

The CDR3 DNA reads as TGCGCCAGCAGTCAATCGAGGGGGTATGGCTACACCTTC. It translates to CASSQSRGYGYTF. V gene TRBV23-1 combines with J gene TRBJ1-2; D possibly corresponds to TRBD1 (6 bases). TRBV23-1 carries the ORF label, with uncertain function. This CDR3 has 13 residues. The ends were cut back, 0 bases at V and 5 bases at J, with 7 bases in the middle.